The source of this T cell receptor (beta chain) is a study of cytomegalovirus exposure and HLA in healthy donors. General observations from the study: Donors belonging to an Asian-associated ancestry cluster reportedly showed fewer N-insertions in productive TCRs than the roughly 700-donor mean, according to what a later analysis found. Common viral pathogens (according to a later analysis) appeared linked to several of the most significant clusters. As immune exposure information, only CMV serostatus was available. The classifier was said to identify cytomegalovirus status with high specificity and sensitivity.

This CDR3 spans 15 amino acids. Germline CDR1 and CDR2: SGHAT and FQNNGV. Trimming cost V 2 bases and J 6 bases; bases outside gene matches: 2. The PCR was carried out with 60 Vbeta primers and 13 Jbeta primers. Generated by immunoSEQ multiplex PCR, the TCRdb table keeps only in-frame clones and is missing some. The repertoire holds about 100,000 clones, around 76% seen once, with roughly 7% in the top ten. As to this clone: Its cognate antigen is unknown.

Sequencing was carried out using PBMCs. This TCR was recovered from a man between 40 and 49 years old in good health and CMV-seropositive. This chain uses TRBV11-2 with TRBJ2-1, with 12 bases that match TRBD2. This CDR3 is CASSLLAGGGNEQFF. CDR3 DNA sequence: TGTGCCAGCAGCTTACTAGCGGGAGGGGGCAATGAGCAGTTCTTC.